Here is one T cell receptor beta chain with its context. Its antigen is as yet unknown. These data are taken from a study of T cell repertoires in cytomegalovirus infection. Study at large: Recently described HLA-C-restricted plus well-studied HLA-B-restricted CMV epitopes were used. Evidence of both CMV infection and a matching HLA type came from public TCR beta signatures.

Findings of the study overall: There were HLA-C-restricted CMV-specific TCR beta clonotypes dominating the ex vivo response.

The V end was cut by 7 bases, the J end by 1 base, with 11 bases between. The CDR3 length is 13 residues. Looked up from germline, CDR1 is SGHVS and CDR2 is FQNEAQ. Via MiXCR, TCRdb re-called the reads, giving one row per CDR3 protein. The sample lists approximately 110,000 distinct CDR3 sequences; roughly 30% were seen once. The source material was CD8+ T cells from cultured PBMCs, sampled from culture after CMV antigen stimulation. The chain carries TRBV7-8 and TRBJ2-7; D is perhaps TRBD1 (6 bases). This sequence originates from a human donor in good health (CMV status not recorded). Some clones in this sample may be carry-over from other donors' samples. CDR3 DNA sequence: TGTGCCAGCACAGGGGACCGTTCCTACGAGCAGTACTTC. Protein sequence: CASTGDRSYEQYF. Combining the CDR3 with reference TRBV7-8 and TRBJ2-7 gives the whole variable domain GAGVSQSPRYKVAKRGQDVALRCDPISGHVSLFWYQQALGQGPEFLTYFQNEAQLDKSGLPSDRFFAERPEGSVSTLKIQRTQQEDSAVYLCASTGDRSYEQYFGPGTRLTVT.